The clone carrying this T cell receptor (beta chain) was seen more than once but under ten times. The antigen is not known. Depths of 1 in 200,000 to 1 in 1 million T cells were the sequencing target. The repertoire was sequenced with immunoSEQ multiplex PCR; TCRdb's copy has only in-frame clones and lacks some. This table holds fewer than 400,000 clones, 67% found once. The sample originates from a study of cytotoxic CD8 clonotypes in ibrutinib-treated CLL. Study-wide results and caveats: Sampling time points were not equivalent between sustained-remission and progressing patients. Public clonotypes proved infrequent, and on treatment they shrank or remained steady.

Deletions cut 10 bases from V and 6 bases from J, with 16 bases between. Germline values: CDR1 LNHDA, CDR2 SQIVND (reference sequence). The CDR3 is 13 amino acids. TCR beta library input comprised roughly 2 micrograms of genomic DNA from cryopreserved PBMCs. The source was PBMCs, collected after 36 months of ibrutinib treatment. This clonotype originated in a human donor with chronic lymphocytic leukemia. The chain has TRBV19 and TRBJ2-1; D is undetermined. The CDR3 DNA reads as TGTGCCACTAACACCCAACTGACCAATGAGCAGTTCTTC. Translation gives CATNTQLTNEQFF. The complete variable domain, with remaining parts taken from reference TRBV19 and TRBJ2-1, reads DGGITQSPKYLFRKEGQNVTLSCEQNLNHDAMYWYRQDPGQGLRLIYYSQIVNDFQKGDIAEGYSVSREKKESFPLTVTSAQKNPTAFYLCATNTQLTNEQFFGPGTRLTVL.